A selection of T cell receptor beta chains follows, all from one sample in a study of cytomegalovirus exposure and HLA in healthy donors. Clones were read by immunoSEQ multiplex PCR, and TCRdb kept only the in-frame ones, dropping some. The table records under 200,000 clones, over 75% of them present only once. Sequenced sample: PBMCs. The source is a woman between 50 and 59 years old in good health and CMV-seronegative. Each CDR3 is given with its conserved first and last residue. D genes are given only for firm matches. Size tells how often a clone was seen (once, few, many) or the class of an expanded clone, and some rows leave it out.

cdr3_aa: CASSPGGGNTIYF; cdr3_nt: TGTGCCAGCAGTCCCGGGGGTGGAAACACCATATATTTT; clone_size: .; j_call: TRBJ1-3; v_call: TRBV28; d_call: .
cdr3_aa: CASTLVRSGSDEQFF; cdr3_nt: TGTGCCAGCACTTTAGTCCGTAGCGGGAGTGATGAGCAGTTCTTC; clone_size: .; j_call: TRBJ2-1; v_call: TRBV2; d_call: TRBD2
cdr3_aa: CASSLNRNTEAFF; cdr3_nt: TGTGCCAGCAGTTTAAACAGGAACACTGAAGCTTTCTTT; clone_size: .; j_call: TRBJ1-1; v_call: TRBV28; d_call: .
cdr3_aa: CASSFRLAGPTDTQYF; cdr3_nt: TGCGCCAGCAGCTTCCGGCTAGCGGGGCCAACAGATACGCAGTATTTT; clone_size: .; j_call: TRBJ2-3; v_call: TRBV5-1; d_call: TRBD2
cdr3_aa: CASSPDRGQGNEQFF; cdr3_nt: TGTGCCAGCAGCCCGGACAGGGGTCAAGGTAATGAGCAGTTCTTC; clone_size: few; j_call: TRBJ2-1; v_call: TRBV7-9; d_call: TRBD1
cdr3_aa: CASSFLTGHKLNTEAFF; cdr3_nt: TGTGCCAGCAGCTTCCTGACAGGGCACAAACTTAACACTGAAGCTTTCTTT; clone_size: .; j_call: TRBJ1-1; v_call: TRBV13; d_call: TRBD1
cdr3_aa: CASSLGTGTNSPLHF; cdr3_nt: TGTGCCAGCAGCTTAGGAACAGGGACTAATTCACCCCTCCACTTT; clone_size: .; j_call: TRBJ1-6; v_call: TRBV7-2; d_call: .
cdr3_aa: CASSWRTGLTKSTNYGYTF; cdr3_nt: TGTGCCAGCAGTTGGAGGACAGGGCTAACTAAATCTACTAACTATGGCTACACCTTC; clone_size: .; j_call: TRBJ1-2; v_call: TRBV27; d_call: TRBD1
cdr3_aa: CASSIGTAYEQYF; cdr3_nt: TGTGCCAGTAGTATAGGGACAGCCTACGAGCAGTACTTC; clone_size: few; j_call: TRBJ2-7; v_call: TRBV19; d_call: .
cdr3_aa: CASSMMESEQYF; cdr3_nt: TGTGCCAGCAGCATGATGGAGTCGGAGCAGTACTTC; clone_size: .; j_call: TRBJ2-7; v_call: TRBV7-9; d_call: .
cdr3_aa: CASSLGGWINEQFF; cdr3_nt: TGTGCCAGCAGCTTAGGGGGCTGGATCAATGAGCAGTTCTTC; clone_size: .; j_call: TRBJ2-1; v_call: TRBV7-2; d_call: .
cdr3_aa: CASSLDSEKLFF; cdr3_nt: TGTGCCAGCAGCTTAGATTCGGAAAAACTGTTTTTT; clone_size: .; j_call: TRBJ1-4; v_call: TRBV13; d_call: .
cdr3_aa: CASSLGPVNTEAFF; cdr3_nt: TGTGCCAGCAGTTTAGGGCCAGTGAACACTGAAGCTTTCTTT; clone_size: .; j_call: TRBJ1-1; v_call: TRBV28; d_call: .
cdr3_aa: CASTSGGSSYEQYF; cdr3_nt: TGTGCCAGCACCTCAGGTGGATCAAGCTACGAGCAGTACTTC; clone_size: .; j_call: TRBJ2-7; v_call: TRBV25-1; d_call: .
cdr3_aa: CASSTGADTQYF; cdr3_nt: TGTGCCAGCAGCACTGGGGCGGATACGCAGTATTTT; clone_size: .; j_call: TRBJ2-3; v_call: TRBV7-9; d_call: .
cdr3_aa: CASGGTGSPLHF; cdr3_nt: TGTGCCAGCGGTGGGACGGGATCACCCCTCCACTTT; clone_size: .; j_call: TRBJ1-6; v_call: TRBV25-1; d_call: .
cdr3_aa: CASSPGLAGVLYF; cdr3_nt: TGTGCCAGCAGTCCGGGACTAGCGGGAGTGCTGTACTTC; clone_size: .; j_call: TRBJ2-7; v_call: TRBV28; d_call: TRBD2
cdr3_aa: CASSFNGLQETQYF; cdr3_nt: TGTGCCAGCAGCTTTAATGGACTCCAAGAGACCCAGTACTTC; clone_size: .; j_call: TRBJ2-5; v_call: TRBV5-8; d_call: .
cdr3_aa: CASSLELAGINEQFF; cdr3_nt: TGTGCCAGCAGTTTAGAACTAGCGGGAATCAATGAGCAGTTCTTC; clone_size: .; j_call: TRBJ2-1; v_call: TRBV27; d_call: TRBD2
cdr3_aa: CASSPSGTGKTGEQFF; cdr3_nt: TGTGCCAGCAGTCCTTCCGGGACAGGGAAGACCGGTGAGCAGTTCTTC; clone_size: .; j_call: TRBJ2-1; v_call: TRBV9; d_call: TRBD1
cdr3_aa: CAWSVRRHAGNTIYF; cdr3_nt: TGTGCCTGGAGTGTAAGGAGGCACGCCGGAAACACCATATATTTT; clone_size: .; j_call: TRBJ1-3; v_call: TRBV30; d_call: .
cdr3_aa: CASSARGDSGELFF; cdr3_nt: TGTGCCAGCAGTGCCAGGGGGGATTCCGGGGAGCTGTTTTTT; clone_size: .; j_call: TRBJ2-2; v_call: TRBV28; d_call: .
cdr3_aa: CASSVADNYEQYF; cdr3_nt: TGTGCCAGCAGCGTAGCGGACAACTACGAGCAGTACTTC; clone_size: .; j_call: TRBJ2-7; v_call: TRBV9; d_call: .
cdr3_aa: CASSPRRMNTEAFF; cdr3_nt: TGTGCCAGCAGTCCAAGGAGGATGAACACTGAAGCTTTCTTT; clone_size: .; j_call: TRBJ1-1; v_call: TRBV27; d_call: .
cdr3_aa: CASSLLAGGSGELFF; cdr3_nt: TGCGCCAGCAGCCTTCTAGCGGGAGGTTCTGGGGAGCTGTTTTTT; clone_size: .; j_call: TRBJ2-2; v_call: TRBV5-1; d_call: TRBD2
cdr3_aa: CASSLALSGVDYEQYF; cdr3_nt: TGTGCCAGCAGCTTAGCGCTCAGCGGGGTAGACTACGAGCAGTACTTC; clone_size: .; j_call: TRBJ2-7; v_call: TRBV7-9; d_call: TRBD2
cdr3_aa: CASSDYRGSAKNIQYF; cdr3_nt: TGCGCCAGCAGCGATTACAGGGGGTCCGCCAAAAACATTCAGTACTTC; clone_size: .; j_call: TRBJ2-4; v_call: TRBV5-1; d_call: TRBD1
cdr3_aa: CASSLVGLEQYF; cdr3_nt: TGCGCCAGCAGCTTGGTGGGCCTCGAGCAGTACTTC; clone_size: .; j_call: TRBJ2-7; v_call: TRBV5-1; d_call: .
cdr3_aa: CASSQDRGTSGSTDTQYF; cdr3_nt: TGCGCCAGCAGCCAAGATCGCGGGACTAGCGGTAGCACAGATACGCAGTATTTT; clone_size: .; j_call: TRBJ2-3; v_call: TRBV4-3; d_call: TRBD2
cdr3_aa: CASSPRTGRNTEAFF; cdr3_nt: TGTGCCAGCAGCCCACGGACAGGGAGGAACACTGAAGCTTTCTTT; clone_size: .; j_call: TRBJ1-1; v_call: TRBV7-9; d_call: TRBD1
cdr3_aa: CASSIEREQFF; cdr3_nt: TGTGCCAGCAGCATTGAGCGGGAGCAGTTCTTC; clone_size: few; j_call: TRBJ2-1; v_call: TRBV6-6; d_call: .
cdr3_aa: CSSSHTLDLAYNEQFF; cdr3_nt: TGTTCCAGCAGCCATACATTGGACTTGGCCTACAATGAGCAGTTCTTC; clone_size: .; j_call: TRBJ2-1; v_call: TRBV7-9; d_call: .
cdr3_aa: CASSFPGTGSSEQYF; cdr3_nt: TGTGCCAGCAGCTTTCCCGGGACAGGGTCGTCCGAGCAGTACTTC; clone_size: .; j_call: TRBJ2-7; v_call: TRBV7-2; d_call: TRBD1
cdr3_aa: CASRLTGADSEKLFF; cdr3_nt: TGTGCCAGCAGGCTAACAGGGGCGGATAGCGAAAAACTGTTTTTT; clone_size: .; j_call: TRBJ1-4; v_call: TRBV6-5; d_call: TRBD1